Sequencing of this TCR beta chain was carried out in a study of T cell responses to AZD1222 COVID-19 vaccine. The study, taken as a whole, reports: CD4 TCRs linked to vaccination spanned spike, dominating at 160-218 and 743-854. In a largely white British group with more females than males, clonal diversity was possibly underestimated.

Trimming took 6 bases from V and 2 from J; bases not matched to a gene: 6. Germline-derived CDR1 and CDR2 are KGHDR and SFDVKD. This CDR3 contains 14 residues. Measured with immunoSEQ multiplex PCR; TCRdb has only the in-frame clones, and not every one. The sample lists some 120,000 clones, 70% to 90% occurring once. A remark on this clone: What it binds is not known.

This chain connects TRBV24-1 to TRBJ2-7, with 7 bases fitting TRBD1. The sequencing used peripheral blood, collected on day 0 of AZD1222 vaccination. The TCR was taken from an adult in good health. In DNA form, the CDR3 reads TGTGCCACCAGTTTAACAGGGGCAACCTACGAGCAGTACTTC. Translating it yields CATSLTGATYEQYF.